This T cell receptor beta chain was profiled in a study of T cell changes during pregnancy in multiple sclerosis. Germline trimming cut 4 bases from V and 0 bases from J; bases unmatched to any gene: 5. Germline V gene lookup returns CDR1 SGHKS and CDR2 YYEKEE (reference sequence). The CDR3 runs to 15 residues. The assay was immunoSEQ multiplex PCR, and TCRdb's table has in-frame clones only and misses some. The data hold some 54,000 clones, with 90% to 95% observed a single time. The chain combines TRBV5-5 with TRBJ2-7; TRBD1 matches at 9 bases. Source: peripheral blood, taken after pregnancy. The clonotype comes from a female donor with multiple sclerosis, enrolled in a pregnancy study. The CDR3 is CASSAGTGSSYEQYF. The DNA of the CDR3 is TGTGCCAGCAGCGCCGGGACAGGGAGCTCCTACGAGCAGTACTTC.